These 8 T cell receptor beta chains share one sample of origin, sequenced in a study of blood T cell repertoires in COVID-19. Measured with immunoSEQ multiplex PCR; TCRdb has only the in-frame clones, and not every one. The sample carries 350,000 or so clones, about nine tenths recorded once. The sequenced material came from PBMCs or T cells enriched from blood (not recorded which). These receptors all stem from a woman aged 25 to 39 who had been exposed to COVID-19.

V and J are TRBV11-2 and TRBJ1-4; D remains ambiguous. CDR3 length equals 13 residues. The V and J ends lost 1 base and 5 bases respectively, with 5 bases between them. Germline V lookup: CDR1 SGHAT, CDR2 FQNNGV. The CDR3 DNA reads TGTGCCAGCAGCTTAGGGCCGAATGAAAAACTGTTTTTT. Its protein is CASSLGPNEKLFF.

Points on this clone: The germline gene is not matched at one end of the junction; a read error may be the cause. The rearrangement uses TRBV3-1 (or the pseudogene TRBV3-2) and TRBJ1-2; no reliable D call. This CDR3 is 15 amino acids long. Germline V gene sequence: CDR1 LGHDT, CDR2 YNNKEL (reference sequence). This chain's CDR3 is CASSQGLSPNYGYTF. CDR3 DNA: TGTGCCAGCAGTCAAGGGCTTAGCCCGAACTATGGCTACACCTTC.

The chain is built from TRBV5-4 and TRBJ2-1; TRBD1 matches 9 bases. Trimming at V came to 3 bases and at J to 8 bases, leaving 3 bases not matched to a gene. From germline, CDR1 is SGHNT and CDR2 YYREEE (reference sequence). This CDR3 has 13 residues. The CDR3 protein is CASSSDRGHEQFF. The CDR3 DNA reads as TGTGCCAGCAGCTCGGACAGGGGTCATGAGCAGTTCTTC. The full variable domain, with the rest looked up from reference TRBV5-4 and TRBJ2-1, is ETGVTQSPTHLIKTRGQQVTLRCSSQSGHNTVSWYQQALGQGPQFIFQYYREEENGRGNFPPRFSGLQFPNYSSELNVNALELDDSALYLCASSSDRGHEQFFGPGTRLTVL.

This chain uses TRBV28 with TRBJ2-7; 7 bases map to TRBD2. This CDR3 has 15 residues. Germline V gives CDR1 MDHEN, CDR2 SYDVKM. Trimming removed 4 bases from V and 3 bases from J; junction bases left unmatched: 9. The CDR3 here is CASSSLAGLLYEQYF. The CDR3 DNA follows: TGTGCCAGCAGTTCGTTAGCGGGCCTGCTCTACGAGCAGTACTTC.

The V gene is TRBV19, the J gene TRBJ1-6, with TRBD1 matching 9 bases. V shed 9 bases, J shed 14 bases, and the junction held 14 bases outside the gene matches. CDR1 is LNHDA and CDR2 is SQIVND in the germline V gene (reference sequence). The CDR3 contains 14 residues. CDR3 in DNA: TGTGCCAGCCAAAAACCGGGACAGGGTGATTCCCTCCACTTT. Residues: CASQKPGQGDSLHF.

This chain joins TRBV25-1 and TRBJ2-3; no firm D call. Germline V CDR1 and CDR2: MGHDK, SYGVNS. The CDR3 totals 11 residues. V was pared by 10 bases and J by 2 bases, with 7 bases between. This CDR3 reads CATLTTDTQYF. The CDR3 DNA sequence: TGTGCCACACTTACCACAGATACGCAGTATTTT.

In this sample, this clone turned up a few times. The V and J genes are TRBV5-1 and TRBJ1-4; D gene unclear. The germline CDR1 and CDR2 sequences are SGHRS and YFSETQ. The V and J ends lost 4 bases and 1 base respectively, with 11 bases between them. The CDR3 is made up of 15 amino acids. The CDR3 nucleotides are TGCGCCAGCAGCCCCGAGGGTGGAACTAATGAAAAACTGTTTTTT. Residues: CASSPEGGTNEKLFF.

The V call is TRBV27, the J call TRBJ1-1, with D unresolved. V was clipped by 0 bases and J by 4 bases, with 9 bases between them. Germline loops: CDR1 MNHEY, CDR2 SMNVEV (reference sequence). The CDR3 runs to 14 residues. CDR3 nucleotides: TGTGCCAGCAGTTTATCTAGCAGAGGCACTGAAGCTTTCTTT. It yields the protein CASSLSSRGTEAFF.